This TCR beta chain was sequenced in a study of cytomegalovirus exposure and HLA in healthy donors (TCRdb year 2017). With respect to the entire study: An earlier analysis of 587 of the donors reported under 300 Gb of sequence data and 117 million unique TCR beta sequences obtained from approximately 180 million T cells. An early release that covered fewer than 750 HLA-typed donors contained approximately 300 gigabases of sequencing data and tens of millions of unique TCR sequences. The genetic ancestry cluster associated with self-reported Caucasian donors included over 80% of the approximately 430 genotyped donors. The aim of the study was to test whether cataloging public T cell receptors could identify signatures of past pathogen exposure. Using immunosequencing, the study profiled T cell repertoires from roughly 650 subjects and related those repertoires to cytomegalovirus serostatus. Besides the first cohort of hundreds of subjects, a separate validation cohort made up of over 100 different subjects was used. The study combined high-throughput TCR immunosequencing, statistical association of individual TCRs with disease status, and machine learning to predict cytomegalovirus infection status. To study patterns of TCR occurrence, a later analysis re-analyzed previously published TCR beta repertoires from 666 donors and added high-resolution HLA genotyping. Rather than drawing on any new phenotypic data, the later analysis identified candidate immune exposures from TCR beta sequences and the way those sequences occurred across donors. To decide whether each TCR beta V gene segment behaved as functional or pseudogenic, an earlier analysis of 587 of the donors relied on high-throughput TCR beta sequencing. Donor age, sex, ethnicity and CMV serostatus were collected together with the repertoire data. Genome-wide SNP genotypes for about 60% of the roughly 700 donors were used in a later genetic analysis, which treated that subset as a discovery cohort. Every repertoire in the discovery cohort had been generated on one and the same sequencing platform. Class I and class II HLA loci were covered by the typing at four-digit resolution. Typing coverage varied by locus: about 620-630 donors for A, B, C, DRB1 and DQB1; 500 to 550 for DQA1; about 600 for DPA1; 450 to 480 for DPB1. Because of strong linkage in the cohort, a few DR-DQ haplotypes were treated as single units for association and clustering. Among around 400 genotyped donors of the cohort, an average of about 240,000 unique TCR beta nucleotide sequences was sequenced per donor, of which about 18% were non-productive.

Measured from the cysteine to the phenylalanine, the CDR3 is 17 residues long. Just CDR3 DNA is preserved here, 51 bases in frame from base 1. The germline V gene specifies SGDLS as CDR1 and YYNGEE as CDR2. The junction carries 17 bases between V and J, which are trimmed by 1 base and 2 bases respectively. Broad study findings and their caveats: A total of fewer than 200 TCR beta chains were listed by the study as associated with cytomegalovirus. In an earlier analysis of 500 to 650 of the donors, most TCR beta V segments appeared in productive rearrangements about 90% or about 30% of the time, broadly matching IMGT annotations. Sequencing depth was assumed to be roughly uniform across donors in the presence/absence analyses, though that assumption may not hold. Correlated functional status among segregating V segments might be attributable to linkage disequilibrium, but an unknown experimental factor could not be ruled out. V-gene and J-gene trimming of TCR beta chains was associated with a missense DCLRE1C variant in a later genetic analysis, and the association was replicated in an independent cohort. Most CMV-associated TCR beta chains appeared to be HLA-restricted in a later analysis, and the HLA associations seemed to be driven largely by CMV exposure. According to the authors, the approach could potentially be generalized to other disease states and immunological phenotypes. Specific HLA alleles were associated with around 18,000 TCR beta sequences at a false discovery rate of 0.05 in a later analysis. A later analysis found that TCR association rates varied across HLA loci, with DRB1 alleles showing the most associated TCRs and HLA-C alleles the fewest. A group of highly shared sequence variants was considered likely to be a technical artifact of the sequencing pipeline. A further reported finding was that TCR beta sequences accurately predicted the HLA-A and HLA-B alleles for most subjects in the first cohort. A later genetic analysis reported fewer N-insertions in productive TCRs among donors in an Asian-associated ancestry cluster than the roughly 620-donor mean. When HLA alleles, especially DR and DQ, strongly co-occurred, TCR associations were difficult to assign to individual alleles. Most TCR sequences were observed very rarely across donors, whereas some public TCRs were present in many individuals. This cohort had only TCR beta chains sequenced, and the lack of alpha or paired-chain data limited which features could be detected. The classifier was reported to diagnose cytomegalovirus status with high specificity and sensitivity in both the original and validation cohorts. The earlier analysis of some 540 of the donors excluded roughly 17 rarely observed V segments, including chromosome 9 orphons, because counts were too low. The 87-base-pair reads could not distinguish some IMGT-functional V segments, including TRBV6-2 and TRBV6-3, so those segments were excluded. HLA typing was unavailable for some donors at each locus, so association tests used only the typed subset. A later analysis found that HLA-associated TCR beta chains were more clonally expanded and had lower generation probabilities than equally common non-associated chains. According to a later analysis, parvovirus B19, influenza, CMV and Epstein-Barr virus appeared linked to several top co-occurrence clusters. A few of the identified cytomegalovirus-associated TCR beta chains were confirmed in vitro to be specific for cytomegalovirus antigens. Immune exposure information for the cohort was limited to CMV serostatus.

With regard to this clone: The clone's antigen remains unknown. No base quality information exists; no much larger clone differs at one position.

Preparation of the library involved the immunoSEQ multiplex PCR assay. For the multiplex PCR, a mixture combining 60 forward primers for TCR Vbeta segments and 13 reverse primers for TCR Jbeta segments was used. The CDR3 region of rearranged TCR beta genes was amplified from genomic DNA by a multiplex PCR assay. The Illumina HiSeq System was used to sequence the amplified TCR beta libraries as 87-base-pair reads. The authors processed their data as follows. Across the roughly 640 repertoires, a later analysis counted roughly 77 million unique TCR beta chains, 9 million to 14 million of which were shared by at least two donors. A nearest-neighbor algorithm error-corrected the raw reads and collapsed the reads into unique sequences, merging closely related sequences to remove PCR and sequencing errors. CDR3 sequences were aligned to IMGT reference sequences to assign V, D and J gene segments. For a sequence to be retained, a match of at least six nucleotides to both a V gene segment and a J gene segment was required. Rearrangements were called productive when the CDR3 lacked stop codons and stayed in frame with V and J; all others were non-productive. Following IMGT convention, CDR3 was defined as the stretch from the second conserved V-encoded cysteine up to the conserved J-encoded phenylalanine. In an earlier analysis of 550 to 650 of the donors, sequences lacking an unambiguous match to a single V gene segment were excluded. In an earlier analysis of a few hundred of the donors, a V segment was called functional when productive rearrangements were above 56.7%, and segregating when the standard deviation between donors exceeded 5%. A statistical classification framework was built to diagnose cytomegalovirus status from the catalog of TCR beta chain sequences. V and J gene assignment, in a later analysis, came from comparing TCR nucleotide sequences with IMGT/GENE-DB human TR gene sequences. Using the TCRdist pipeline, a later analysis assigned CDR3 sequences along with most-parsimonious VDJ recombination scenarios. In a later analysis, each TCR beta chain was defined by its CDR3 amino acid sequence together with its V-gene family, and reads lacking a unique V-gene family were excluded. To address suspected cross-contamination and a sequencing artifact, a later analysis removed several hundred highly shared, low-generation-probability nucleotide sequences. A later analysis calculated a clonal expansion index for each public chain from normalized within-repertoire ranks of inferred template counts. A later analysis computed generation probabilities with a VDJ recombination model fitted to out-of-frame rearrangements, and checked the results against IGoR. In a later analysis, hypergeometric tests were used to score TCR-TCR, TCR-HLA and TCR-CMV co-occurrence, with a repertoire-size bias correction applied to TCR pairs. In a later analysis, false discovery rates were estimated by permuting HLA or CMV assignments 20 times. A later analysis grouped co-occurring TCRs with DBSCAN, adding TCRdist sequence similarity when clustering within HLA-allele-positive subsets. For co-occurrence clustering, repertoires with fewer than 30,000 or more than 120,000 public chains were excluded, along with several repertoires with anomalous nucleotide sharing. TCRdb provides this immuneACCESS table in a form limited to in-frame rearrangements. Some clones are lacking; in checked studies, under half of them reflect an unresolved V gene, and why the rest are absent is not known. Clone size and the V and J calls come from that table; the DNA yielded D and trimming. This sample lists around 300,000 clones; around two thirds were detected once. In total, the top ten clones hold 2% to 2.5% of the sample.

In total, around 600 healthy bone marrow donors made up the cohort. Cohort members were all nominally healthy when sampled, although unrecorded immune exposures were likely present. The donor was CMV seronegative and was included in the group of approximately 350 seronegative cohort members. Every donor gave a peripheral blood sample, and the peripheral blood mononuclear cells from that sample were used for TCR beta sequencing. Genomic DNA extraction from the blood cell samples was performed with the Qiagen DNeasy Blood Extraction Kit. The chain is encoded by TRBV9 joined to TRBJ2-3; no D gene can be assigned with confidence. This clonotype was sampled from a female donor in good health and CMV-seronegative. The specimen was PBMCs. CDR3 protein: CASSVRSWSTFTDTQYF. The DNA sequence is given as TGTGCCAGCAGCGTACGAAGTTGGTCCACATTCACAGATACGCAGTATTTT. This CDR3, with the reference TRBV9 and TRBJ2-3 proteins standing in past its ends, gives the full variable domain DSGVTQTPKHLITATGQRVTLRCSPRSGDLSVYWYQQSLDQGLQFLIQYYNGEERAKGNILERFSAQQFPDLHSELNLSSLELGDSALYFCASSVRSWSTFTDTQYFGPGTRLTVL.